This T cell receptor beta chain stems from a study of shared clonotypes between healthy human individuals. About the study: Three plates each covered CD4 naive and memory; CD8 naive two, CD8 memory one. Findings of the study overall: Unshared clonotypes carried lower generation probabilities than those common to all four donors. In a handful of donors, around 5% of naive CD4 clonotypes appeared in common.

Worth noting for this clone: The antigen is unknown.

Sequenced by immunoSEQ multiplex PCR; TCRdb stores in-frame clones only, minus some. The sample includes 1,500,000 or so clones, approximately 98.5% of them seen just once. V lost 5 bases to trimming and J lost 3 bases, with 11 bases between them. The CDR3 sequence is 14 residues long. Germline values: CDR1 SGHRS, CDR2 YFSETQ. Material: naive CD4+ T cells sorted from blood. Subset: CD45RA+ positively selected. This TCR was sampled from a man in his thirties or forties in good health. The V gene is TRBV5-1, the J gene TRBJ2-2; a weak D match, TRBD1 (5 bases). In DNA form, the CDR3 reads TGCGCCAGCAGGTATGACAGTTACACCGGGGAGCTGTTTTTT. Its translation is CASRYDSYTGELFF.